These 21 T cell receptor beta chains originate from one sample sequenced in a study of cytomegalovirus exposure and HLA in healthy donors. The PCR was carried out with 60 Vbeta primers and 13 Jbeta primers. Repertoires were generated with immunoSEQ multiplex PCR, while TCRdb's copy carries only in-frame clones and drops some. Counted here are hundreds of thousands of clones, 75% occurring once; the ten biggest clones make up 1.8%. Sequenced sample: PBMCs. The receptors stem from a woman younger than 45 in good health and CMV-seronegative.

The chain is built from TRBV11-2 and TRBJ2-7; 12 bases map to TRBD1. Germline V CDR1 and CDR2: SGHAT, FQNNGV. There are 15 residues in the CDR3. J gave up 3 bases and V 4 bases, and 4 bases lay outside the gene matches. CDR3: CASSSGTGGGYEQYF. CDR3 DNA: TGTGCCAGCAGCTCAGGGACAGGGGGCGGCTACGAGCAGTACTTC.

The rearrangement links TRBV10-3 to TRBJ2-5; tentative D call: TRBD2 (8 bases). Germline values: CDR1 ENHRY, CDR2 SYGVKD. V shed 0 bases and J shed 7 bases, with 18 bases lying between them. CDR3 length: 16 residues. CDR3 nucleotides: TGTGCCATCAGTGAGTCGACAGGGACTAGTGTAGGGACCCAGTACTTC. It specifies CAISESTGTSVGTQYF.

The V gene is TRBV4-1, the J gene TRBJ2-3; D may be TRBD2 (7 bases). V gave up 8 bases and J gave up 5 bases, with 14 bases separating them. Germline V gives CDR1 MGHRA, CDR2 YSYEKL. CDR3 size: 13 residues. CDR3 amino acids: CASGSGGLDTQYF. The CDR3, as DNA: TGCGCCAGCGGCTCGGGGGGCCTAGATACGCAGTATTTT.

V and J are TRBV2 and TRBJ1-2; 7 bases align to TRBD1. The CDR3 spans 15 residues. V lost 6 bases, J lost 5 bases, and 12 bases stayed unmatched. Germline CDR1 and CDR2: SNHLY and FYNNEI. The CDR3 is CASSTFRGTGYGYTF. CDR3 in DNA: TGTGCCAGCAGCACCTTCAGGGGGACGGGATATGGCTACACCTTC.

The genes are TRBV2 and TRBJ1-4; tentatively, D is TRBD1 (6 bases). Germline CDR1 and CDR2: SNHLY and FYNNEI. This CDR3 contains 14 residues. Trimming took 2 bases from V and 7 from J, leaving 11 bases between them. For the CDR3, the DNA is TGTGCCAGCAGTGAAAGTCTAGGGGGTGAAAAACTGTTTTTT. This codes for CASSESLGGEKLFF.

The chain joins TRBV7-8 to TRBJ2-1; 10 positions agree with TRBD2. Germline trimming cut 5 bases from V and 0 bases from J; bases unmatched to any gene: 7. Germline V gene lookup returns CDR1 SGHVS and CDR2 FQNEAQ. The CDR3 loop spans 17 amino acids. The CDR3 sequence: CASSLILAGDSYNEQFF. As DNA, the CDR3 is TGTGCCAGCAGCCTCATTCTAGCGGGGGACTCCTACAATGAGCAGTTCTTC.

The V call is TRBV2, the J call TRBJ1-5, with D perhaps matching TRBD1 (5 bases). CDR1 is SNHLY, CDR2 FYNNEI, per germline. The CDR3 has 16 amino acids. The V gene lost 2 bases and the J gene lost 3 bases, with 14 bases spanning the gap. The CDR3 nucleotides read TGTGCCAGCAGTGAATCAAGAGCGGGACCCAATCAGCCCCAGCATTTT. This codes for CASSESRAGPNQPQHF.

The chain combines TRBV4-1 with TRBJ1-2; possible D gene TRBD1, 6 bases. Germline V gives CDR1 MGHRA, CDR2 YSYEKL. This CDR3 has 15 amino acids. V lost 0 bases to trimming and J lost 2 bases, with 10 bases between them. CDR3 nucleotide sequence: TGCGCCAGCAGCCAAGATGGGACACACAACTATGGCTACACCTTC. This translates into CASSQDGTHNYGYTF.

The chain links TRBV19 to TRBJ1-4; D may be TRBD1 (5 bases). CDR1 LNHDA and CDR2 SQIVND come from the germline V gene (reference sequence). CDR3 length equals 15 residues. Trimming removed 0 bases from V and 4 bases from J, with 9 bases in between. The CDR3 loop reads CASSIDGGDNEKLFF. The CDR3 nucleotides read TGTGCCAGTAGTATAGATGGAGGGGATAATGAAAAACTGTTTTTT.

V and J are TRBV4-3 and TRBJ2-2; TRBD2 matches at 12 bases. The CDR3 extends over 16 amino acids. The junction had 0 bases not matched to a gene; V was cut back by 1 base and J by 3 bases. Germline V CDR1 and CDR2: LGHNA, YSLEER. The DNA for the CDR3 is TGCGCCAGCAGCCAAGGACTAGCGGGAGACACCGGGGAGCTGTTTTTT. It specifies CASSQGLAGDTGELFF.

V gene TRBV9 combines with J gene TRBJ2-1, with a tentative D call TRBD1 (6 bases). Germline V gene sequence: CDR1 SGDLS, CDR2 YYNGEE. Trimming took 4 bases from V and 10 from J, leaving 21 bases between them. This CDR3 comprises 15 residues. This CDR3 is CASSPRGTYDSEQFF. CDR3 bases: TGTGCCAGCAGCCCGAGGGGGACCTATGACTCGGAGCAGTTCTTC.

The chain uses TRBV19 and TRBJ1-2; 7 bases line up with TRBD1. The CDR3 contains 15 residues. Germline CDR1 is LNHDA and CDR2 is SQIVND (reference sequence). J lost 6 bases, V lost 0 bases, and 7 bases had no gene match. The CDR3 loop reads CASSIDRQGRDGYTF. The CDR3, as DNA: TGTGCCAGTAGTATAGATCGACAGGGCAGAGATGGCTACACCTTC.

The J gene is TRBJ1-1, the V gene TRBV18; tentative D call: TRBD1 (6 bases). Germline lookup yields CDR1 KGHSH and CDR2 LQKENI. The CDR3 is 14 residues long. The V end was cut by 2 bases, the J end by 4 bases, with 11 bases between. DNA of the CDR3: TGTGCCAGCTCACCAAAACAGGGCTTCACTGAAGCTTTCTTT. It is translated as CASSPKQGFTEAFF.

V gene TRBV6-1 combines with J gene TRBJ1-5; D is possibly TRBD1 (6 bases). The CDR3 spans 12 residues. CDR1 is MNHNS, CDR2 SASEGT, per germline. V lost 6 bases and J lost 4, with 7 bases in between. The CDR3 here is CASRGANQPQHF. CDR3 nucleotides: TGTGCCAGCAGGGGGGCAAATCAGCCCCAGCATTTT.

The V call is TRBV7-9, the J call TRBJ1-3; 7 bases are shared with TRBD1. There are 14 residues in the CDR3. V shed 5 bases, J shed 2 bases, and the junction held 3 bases outside the gene matches. Per the germline V gene, CDR1 is SEHNR and CDR2 is FQNEAQ (reference sequence). CDR3 in amino acids: CASSVRGAGNTIYF. CDR3 bases: TGTGCCAGCAGCGTCAGGGGGGCTGGAAACACCATATATTTT.

This clone was recorded only once. J is TRBJ2-1 and V is TRBV5-8; 7 nucleotides match TRBD2. The CDR3 length is 17 residues. J lost 4 bases, V lost 2 bases, and 12 bases had no gene match. CDR1 is SGHTS, CDR2 YDEGEE, per germline. DNA of the CDR3: TGTGCCAGCAGCTTTAGCCCTGGGGCGGGGGTATACAATGAGCAGTTCTTC. Translated, it gives CASSFSPGAGVYNEQFF.

This clone was seen more than once but under ten times. The rearrangement joins TRBV18 to TRBJ1-1; D perhaps matches TRBD1 (5 bases). V gave up 0 bases and J gave up 1 base, with 18 bases separating them. Germline V lookup: CDR1 KGHSH, CDR2 LQKENI. The CDR3 covers 18 residues. Written as DNA, the CDR3 is TGTGCCAGCTCACCACCTACCGCATATACAGGCCGGAACACTGAAGCTTTCTTT. Translated: CASSPPTAYTGRNTEAFF.

The V and J genes are TRBV2 and TRBJ2-7; no reliable D call. This CDR3 has 16 residues. Germline CDR1 SNHLY, CDR2 FYNNEI. The V end was cut by 0 bases, the J end by 2 bases, with 14 bases between. Here the CDR3 reads CASSEARRKEPYEQYF. As DNA, the CDR3 is TGTGCCAGCAGTGAAGCGAGGCGGAAGGAACCCTACGAGCAGTACTTC.

This chain uses TRBV11-1 with TRBJ1-1, with D uncertain. This CDR3 is built from 13 residues. V was cut by 6 bases and J by 2 bases, with 10 bases left in between. CDR1 is SGHAT, CDR2 FQDESV, per germline (reference sequence). The CDR3 spells CASSIEFNTEAFF. The CDR3 DNA reads as TGTGCCAGCAGTATTGAGTTTAACACTGAAGCTTTCTTT. Looking up the rest from reference TRBV11-1 and TRBJ1-1 gives the full variable domain: EAEVAQSPRYKITEKSQAVAFWCDPISGHATLYWYRQILGQGPELLVQFQDESVVDDSQLPKDRFSAERLKGVDSTLKIQPAELGDSAMYLCASSIEFNTEAFFGQGTRLTVV.

The rearrangement links TRBV21-1 to TRBJ2-5; the D call of TRBD1 is as the table states it, not checked on the DNA. TRBV21-1 is given as a pseudogene. The CDR3 length is 18 residues. The CDR3 DNA sequence: TGTGCCAGCAGCAAACGCCTTCGGACAGGAGCTTACGGGGAGACCCAGTACTTC. As protein: CASSKRLRTGAYGETQYF.

The chain couples TRBV7-2 to TRBJ2-5; 9 positions agree with TRBD1. V gave up 1 base and J gave up 1 base; unmatched junction bases: 1. CDR1 and CDR2 (germline): SGHTA, FQGNSA. The CDR3 length is 15 residues. DNA of the CDR3: TGTGCCAGCAGCTTAGTGACAGGGGGCCAAGAGACCCAGTACTTC. Residues: CASSLVTGGQETQYF.